This entry lists 31 T cell receptor beta chains sequenced from one sample in a study of control samples from healthy donors and cancer patients. Sequenced by immunoSEQ multiplex PCR; TCRdb stores in-frame clones only, minus some. The profile shows some 130,000 clones, about nine tenths of them singletons. The sequencing input was blood. The receptors stem from a man aged 35 to 55 in good health.

The chain uses TRBV28 and TRBJ1-5; D call uncertain. Trimming took off 4 bases at V and 7 bases at J, with 14 bases between the two ends. CDR1 and CDR2 from the germline V gene are MDHEN and SYDVKM. This CDR3 spans 14 amino acids. The CDR3 coding sequence is TGTGCCAGCAGTTACTCCGGGTATGGACAGCCCCAGCATTTT. This gives the protein CASSYSGYGQPQHF.

The chain uses TRBV19 and TRBJ1-2; a weak D match, TRBD1 (5 bases). Trimming removed 1 base at V and 6 bases at J, with 15 bases between. The CDR3 runs to 15 residues. CDR1 and CDR2 from the germline V gene are LNHDA and SQIVND (reference sequence). The CDR3 DNA sequence: TGTGCCAGTAGTATAGTAGGACACACAAGTGATGGCTACACCTTC. It translates to CASSIVGHTSDGYTF.

The chain carries TRBV3-1 (or the pseudogene TRBV3-2) and TRBJ2-6; no clear D gene. Trimming pared 1 base from V and 0 bases from J, leaving 13 bases between. Germline values: CDR1 LGHDT, CDR2 YNNKEL (reference sequence). The CDR3 is made up of 18 amino acids. CDR3 region: CASSQVPGFHSGANVLTF. CDR3 DNA: TGTGCCAGCAGCCAAGTTCCCGGGTTCCACTCTGGGGCCAACGTCCTGACTTTC.

V gene TRBV6-5 combines with J gene TRBJ1-1; D remains ambiguous. There are 15 residues in the CDR3. Germline values: CDR1 MNHEY, CDR2 SVGAGI. With 7 bases removed from V and 0 bases from J, the gap between germline ends came to 15 bases. The CDR3 sequence: CASTWAPFMNTEAFF. Here the CDR3 DNA reads TGTGCCAGCACCTGGGCCCCTTTCATGAACACTGAAGCTTTCTTT.

The V gene is TRBV11-2, the J gene TRBJ2-3, with 8 positions matching TRBD2. Germline assignment: CDR1 SGHAT and CDR2 FQNNGV. After removal of 0 bases from V and 2 bases from J, the junction contained 1 base not matched to a gene. This CDR3 region has 15 residues. The DNA for the CDR3 is TGTGCCAGCAGCTTAGATAGCGGGGCCACAGATACGCAGTATTTT. It translates to CASSLDSGATDTQYF.

The chain joins TRBV15 to TRBJ2-1; D is unresolved. The CDR3 totals 13 residues. Trimming shortened V by 5 bases and J by 12 bases, and 17 bases separated the two germline ends. In germline, CDR1 is LNHNV, CDR2 YYDKDF (reference sequence). The CDR3 DNA sequence: TGTGCCACCAGCTTGCCCCCCCAGAGATGGCAGTTCTTC. Its protein is CATSLPPQRWQFF.

This clone appeared a few times. Here the CDR3 reads CASSYRDRDGEQFF. The CDR3 nucleotides read TGTGCCAGCAGCTATAGGGACAGGGACGGTGAGCAGTTCTTC. The V call is TRBV7-2, the J call TRBJ2-1; TRBD1 matches at 9 bases. The V gene's germline CDR1 is SGHTA and CDR2 FQGNSA. V lost 4 bases, J lost 9 bases, and 7 bases stayed unmatched. The length of the CDR3 is 14 residues.

The V gene is TRBV4-1, the J gene TRBJ1-4, with TRBD1 matching over 7 bases. This CDR3 is built from 15 residues. Losses at the gene ends were 3 bases for V and 8 bases for J; bases not matched to a gene: 9. Germline CDR1 MGHRA, CDR2 YSYEKL. As DNA, the CDR3 is TGCGCCAGCAGCCAGCACGACAGGGATTCGGAAAAACTGTTTTTT. It translates to CASSQHDRDSEKLFF.

This clone was found once. J is TRBJ1-2 and V is TRBV5-1; no firm D call. The CDR3 totals 14 residues. Germline CDR1 SGHRS, CDR2 YFSETQ. V gave up 0 bases and J gave up 1 base, with 7 bases separating them. CDR3 protein: CASSLDSYNYGYTF. In DNA, the CDR3 is TGCGCCAGCAGCTTGGACAGCTATAACTATGGCTACACCTTC.

A note on this clone: One junction end disagrees with the germline gene, perhaps due to a read error. The chain couples TRBV29-1 to TRBJ2-3; TRBD1 matches 7 bases. There are 14 residues in the CDR3. CDR1 and CDR2 from the germline V gene are SQVTM and ANQGSEA. The chain's CDR3 is CSVEGARGTDTQYF. The CDR3 DNA sequence: TGCAGCGTCGAAGGTGCCAGGGGGACAGATACGCAGTATTTT.

This chain connects TRBV9 to TRBJ2-3, with a tentative D call TRBD1 (5 bases). The CDR3 spans 15 residues. CDR1 is SGDLS and CDR2 is YYNGEE in the germline V gene. V lost 0 bases and J lost 1, with 9 bases in between. CDR3 residues: CASSVEQTGTDTQYF. DNA of the CDR3: TGTGCCAGCAGCGTAGAGCAGACAGGCACAGATACGCAGTATTTT. Drawing the rest from reference TRBV9 and TRBJ2-3, the complete variable domain is DSGVTQTPKHLITATGQRVTLRCSPRSGDLSVYWYQQSLDQGLQFLIQYYNGEERAKGNILERFSAQQFPDLHSELNLSSLELGDSALYFCASSVEQTGTDTQYFGPGTRLTVL.

The chain has TRBV5-5 and TRBJ1-5; unclear D gene. The CDR3 length is 14 residues. The germline V gene has CDR1 SGHKS and CDR2 YYEKEE (reference sequence). V lost 4 bases to trimming and J lost 4 bases, with 12 bases between them. The CDR3: CASSPDHPNQPQHF. In DNA, the CDR3 is TGTGCCAGCAGCCCGGACCACCCGAATCAGCCCCAGCATTTT.

DNA for the CDR3: TGTGCCAGCAGTGGGCAGGGAGTTAGCCTGAACACTGAAGCTTTCTTT. This translates into CASSGQGVSLNTEAFF. This chain joins TRBV2 and TRBJ1-1; a weak D match, TRBD1 (5 bases). CDR3 length: 16 amino acids. CDR1 SNHLY and CDR2 FYNNEI come from the germline V gene. Trimming cost V 4 bases and J 0 bases, with 15 bases left between them.

The chain links TRBV11-2 to TRBJ2-3; 7 positions match TRBD1. Germline trimming cut 8 bases from V and 3 bases from J; bases unmatched to any gene: 8. The CDR3 runs 14 residues. Germline-derived CDR1 and CDR2 are SGHAT and FQNNGV. This chain's CDR3 is CASGLRGLTDTQYF. The CDR3 region has the DNA TGTGCCAGCGGTTTAAGGGGGCTAACAGATACGCAGTATTTT. The whole variable domain, filled in from reference TRBV11-2 and TRBJ2-3, reads EAGVAQSPRYKIIEKRQSVAFWCNPISGHATLYWYQQILGQGPKLLIQFQNNGVVDDSQLPKDRFSAERLKGVDSTLKIQPAKLEDSAVYLCASGLRGLTDTQYFGPGTRLTVL.

The chain couples TRBV9 to TRBJ1-1; D unresolved. The germline CDR1 and CDR2 sequences are SGDLS and YYNGEE. This CDR3 contains 14 residues. Trimming shortened V by 4 bases and J by 4 bases, and 14 bases separated the two germline ends. The CDR3 region is CASSPSPMVTEAFF. CDR3 DNA sequence: TGTGCCAGCAGCCCGTCTCCTATGGTCACTGAAGCTTTCTTT.

The chain employs TRBV10-1 and TRBJ1-1; D is unclear. The CDR3 runs to 13 residues. V was clipped by 4 bases and J by 2 bases, with 8 bases between them. From germline, CDR1 is WNHNN and CDR2 SYGVQD (reference sequence). CDR3 protein: CASSVGSNTEAFF. CDR3 DNA sequence: TGCGCCAGCAGTGTTGGTTCTAACACTGAAGCTTTCTTT.

The rearrangement uses TRBV4-1 and TRBJ2-2; possibly TRBD2 for D (5 bases). Trimming pared 1 base from V and 7 bases from J, leaving 19 bases between. Germline CDR1 reads MGHRA; CDR2 reads YSYEKL. CDR3 size: 17 residues. CDR3 nucleotides: TGCGCCAGCAGCCAAGTAGGTCGTACCGGGGTACACGGGGAGCTGTTTTTT. This codes for CASSQVGRTGVHGELFF.

CDR3 region: CASSRPRTGYSPLHF. CDR3 bases: TGCGCCAGCAGCCGTCCTAGGACAGGGTATTCACCCCTCCACTTT. The chain joins TRBV5-1 to TRBJ1-6; 8 positions agree with TRBD1. There are 15 residues in the CDR3. Germline V lookup: CDR1 SGHRS, CDR2 YFSETQ. Trimming took 4 bases from V and 8 from J; bases not matched to a gene: 8. The full variable domain, its missing parts supplied by reference TRBV5-1 and TRBJ1-6, is KAGVTQTPRYLIKTRGQQVTLSCSPISGHRSVSWYQQTPGQGLQFLFEYFSETQRNKGNFPGRFSGRQFSNSRSEMNVSTLELGDSALYLCASSRPRTGYSPLHFGNGTRLTVT.

This clone was recorded once. The chain is built from TRBV5-4 and TRBJ2-6; TRBD2 might be the D (6 bases). V was shortened by 1 base and J by 1 base, with 12 bases between the two germline ends. Germline V lookup: CDR1 SGHNT, CDR2 YYREEE (reference sequence). The CDR3 has 17 amino acids. The CDR3 coding sequence is TGTGCCAGCAGCTTGTCGGGGGTTTTATCTGGGGCCAACGTCCTGACTTTC. Protein: CASSLSGVLSGANVLTF.

The chain recombines TRBV7-6 with TRBJ2-2; 12 bases fit TRBD2. CDR3 length: 18 amino acids. Losses at the gene ends were 6 bases for V and 2 bases for J; bases not matched to a gene: 10. Germline loops: CDR1 SGHVS, CDR2 FNYEAQ. The chain's CDR3 is CASRLSTSGGPNTGELFF. Here the CDR3 DNA reads TGTGCCAGCAGGTTAAGCACTAGCGGGGGGCCTAACACCGGGGAGCTGTTTTTT.

CDR3 nucleotides: TGTGCCAGCAGACCGAGATATTACAATGAGCAGTTCTTC. Protein sequence: CASRPRYYNEQFF. V and J are TRBV6-5 and TRBJ2-1, with D hard to call. This CDR3 contains 13 residues. CDR1 is MNHEY, CDR2 SVGAGI, per germline. V lost 6 bases and J 4 bases, leaving 10 bases between the germline ends.

As DNA, the CDR3 is TGTGCCAGCAGCGGACGGCTGTCTTACACAGATACGCAGTATTTT. Amino acids: CASSGRLSYTDTQYF. This sequence joins TRBV3-1 (or the pseudogene TRBV3-2) and TRBJ2-3; unclear D gene. The V gene lost 5 bases and the J gene lost 2 bases, with 14 bases spanning the gap. CDR3 size: 15 residues. Germline assignment: CDR1 LGHDT and CDR2 YNNKEL (reference sequence).

The rearrangement links TRBV5-6 to TRBJ1-5; TRBD1 might be the D (5 bases). The germline gives CDR1 SGHDT, CDR2 YYEEEE. The CDR3 runs to 15 residues. V lost 2 bases, J lost 4 bases, and 13 bases lay in between. The CDR3 DNA is TGTGCCAGCAGCTTCGGCTCATCAGGGAATCAGCCCCAGCATTTT. Translating it yields CASSFGSSGNQPQHF. The entire variable domain, with the rest obtained from reference TRBV5-6 and TRBJ1-5, is as follows: DAGVTQSPTHLIKTRGQQVTLRCSPKSGHDTVSWYQQALGQGPQFIFQYYEEEERQRGNFPDRFSGHQFPNYSSELNVNALLLGDSALYLCASSFGSSGNQPQHFGDGTRLSIL.

The chain is built from TRBV5-1 and TRBJ2-7; D unclear. Trimming left V 1 base short and J 2 bases short, with 7 bases between. Germline V gene sequence: CDR1 SGHRS, CDR2 YFSETQ. This CDR3 is 13 amino acids long. The CDR3 DNA reads as TGCGCCAGCAGCTTGTCACATACCTACGAGCAGTACTTC. Residues: CASSLSHTYEQYF.

The V gene is TRBV7-9, the J gene TRBJ2-7; D possibly corresponds to TRBD2 (6 bases). The CDR3 contains 15 residues. V gave up 5 bases and J gave up 7 bases, with 21 bases separating them. The germline V gene has CDR1 SEHNR and CDR2 FQNEAQ (reference sequence). The CDR3 sequence: CASSPGGAPFREQYF. The CDR3 DNA is TGTGCCAGCAGCCCCGGCGGGGCTCCTTTTAGGGAGCAGTACTTC.

In DNA form, the CDR3 reads TGTGCCAGCAGCTTATCCTTTTTAGGGGGAGAAGGCTACACCTTC. Translation: CASSLSFLGGEGYTF. V and J are TRBV7-2 and TRBJ1-2; a weak D match, TRBD1 (6 bases). Germline-derived CDR1 and CDR2 are SGHTA and FQGNSA. V gave up 2 bases and J gave up 8 bases, with 18 bases separating them. CDR3 length: 15 residues.

This chain uses TRBV27 with TRBJ2-5; D possibly corresponds to TRBD1 (5 bases). Looked up from germline, CDR1 is MNHEY and CDR2 is SMNVEV (reference sequence). The V and J ends lost 3 bases and 0 bases respectively, with 23 bases between them. The CDR3 covers 19 residues. DNA of the CDR3: TGTGCCAGCAGTTTCCAAGGACCGTTTGGGGCAGAGTACCAAGAGACCCAGTACTTC. It codes for CASSFQGPFGAEYQETQYF.

The chain links TRBV6-5 to TRBJ2-3, with 13 bases fitting TRBD2. V gave up 4 bases and J gave up 3 bases; unmatched junction bases: 4. The CDR3 covers 16 residues. Germline values: CDR1 MNHEY, CDR2 SVGAGI. CDR3: CASSFTSGGATDTQYF. DNA of the CDR3: TGTGCCAGCAGTTTTACTAGCGGGGGGGCAACAGATACGCAGTATTTT.

V usage is TRBV2 and J usage is TRBJ1-1; D possibly corresponds to TRBD1 (6 bases). The CDR3 loop spans 13 amino acids. Germline V gene data show CDR1 as SNHLY and CDR2 as FYNNEI. V shed 6 bases and J shed 8 bases, with 16 bases lying between them. In DNA form, the CDR3 reads TGTGCCAGCAGGAAGGACAGCCAAGGGGAAGCTTTCTTT. It encodes CASRKDSQGEAFF.

This chain joins TRBV3-1 (or the pseudogene TRBV3-2) and TRBJ2-1; TRBD2 might be the D (6 bases). The CDR3 runs to 16 residues. Trimming shortened V by 3 bases and J by 4 bases, and 16 bases separated the two germline ends. The germline V gene has CDR1 LGHDT and CDR2 YNNKEL (reference sequence). CDR3 sequence: CASSHSAGRGYNEQFF. CDR3 DNA sequence: TGTGCCAGCAGCCATTCAGCGGGTCGGGGGTACAATGAGCAGTTCTTC.

The chain has TRBV6-5 and TRBJ2-6, with 10 bases that match TRBD1. CDR3 size: 13 residues. J lost 10 bases, V lost 4 bases, and 1 base had no gene match. Germline CDR1 is MNHEY and CDR2 is SVGAGI. The CDR3 coding sequence is TGTGCCAGCAGTTGGGACAGGGGAAACGTCCTGACTTTC. Protein product: CASSWDRGNVLTF.